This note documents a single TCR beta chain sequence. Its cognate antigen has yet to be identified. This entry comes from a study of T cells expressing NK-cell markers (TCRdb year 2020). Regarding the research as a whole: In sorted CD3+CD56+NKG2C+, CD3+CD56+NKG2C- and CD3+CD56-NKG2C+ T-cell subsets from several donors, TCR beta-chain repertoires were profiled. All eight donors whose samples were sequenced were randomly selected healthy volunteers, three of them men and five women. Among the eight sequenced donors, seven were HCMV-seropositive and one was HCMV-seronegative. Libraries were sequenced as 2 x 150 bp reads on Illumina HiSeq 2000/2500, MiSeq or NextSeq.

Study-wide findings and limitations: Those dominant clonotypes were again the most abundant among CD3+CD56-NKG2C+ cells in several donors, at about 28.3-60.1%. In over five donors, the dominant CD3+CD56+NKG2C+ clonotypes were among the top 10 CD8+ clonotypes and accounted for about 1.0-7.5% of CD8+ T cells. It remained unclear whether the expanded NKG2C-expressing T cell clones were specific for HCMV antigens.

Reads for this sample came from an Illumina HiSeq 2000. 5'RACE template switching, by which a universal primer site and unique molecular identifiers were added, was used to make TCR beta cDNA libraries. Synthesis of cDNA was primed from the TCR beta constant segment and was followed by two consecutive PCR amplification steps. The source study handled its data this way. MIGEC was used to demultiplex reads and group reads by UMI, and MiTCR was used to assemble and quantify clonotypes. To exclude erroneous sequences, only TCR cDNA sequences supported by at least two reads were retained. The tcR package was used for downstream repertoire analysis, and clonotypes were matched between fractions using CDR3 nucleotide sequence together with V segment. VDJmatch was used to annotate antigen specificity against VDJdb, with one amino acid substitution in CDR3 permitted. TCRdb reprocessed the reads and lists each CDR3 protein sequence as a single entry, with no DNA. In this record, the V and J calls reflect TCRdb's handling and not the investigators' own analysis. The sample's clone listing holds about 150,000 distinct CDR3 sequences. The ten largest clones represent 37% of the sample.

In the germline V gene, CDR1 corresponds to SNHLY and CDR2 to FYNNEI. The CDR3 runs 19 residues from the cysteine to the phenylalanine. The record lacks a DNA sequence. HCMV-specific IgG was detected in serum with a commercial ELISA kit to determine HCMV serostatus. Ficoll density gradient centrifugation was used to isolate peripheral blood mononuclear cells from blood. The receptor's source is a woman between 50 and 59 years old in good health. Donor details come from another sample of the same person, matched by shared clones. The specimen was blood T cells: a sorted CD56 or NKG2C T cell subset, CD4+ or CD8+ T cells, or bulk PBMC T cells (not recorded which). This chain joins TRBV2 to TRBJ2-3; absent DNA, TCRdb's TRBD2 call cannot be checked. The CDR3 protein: CASSELVASGRLEADTQYF.